This T cell receptor beta chain was identified during a study of cytomegalovirus exposure and HLA in healthy donors. This CDR3 has 12 amino acids. Trimming removed 1 base from V and 6 bases from J; junction bases left unmatched: 2. Germline CDR1 reads GTSNPN; CDR2 reads SVGIG (reference sequence). Amplification used 60 Vbeta primers and 13 Jbeta primers. Sequencing used immunoSEQ multiplex PCR; TCRdb keeps in-frame clones, though not all of them. The table shows under 200,000 clones, with 80% occurring only once. The chain is built from TRBV30 and TRBJ2-7; 8 bases fit TRBD2. The sequenced sample consisted of PBMCs. The source is a man aged 18 to 35 in good health and CMV-seropositive. CDR3 DNA sequence: TGTGCCTGGAGTGGGAGCGGGGGCGAGCAGTACTTC. It specifies CAWSGSGGEQYF.